The clone carrying this TCR beta chain was observed a handful of times. Germline V lookup: CDR1 SGHNT, CDR2 YENEEA. This CDR3 is built from 13 residues. V shed 6 bases and J shed 4 bases, with 12 bases lying between them. Profiling relied on immunoSEQ multiplex PCR, and the TCRdb table lists in-frame clones only, not all of them. Among 210,000 or so clones listed, around 80% were seen once. The sample is drawn from a study of blood T cell repertoires in COVID-19. In the study overall: Sources were T cells, B-cell-depleted T cells, or PBMCs; the material itself was cDNA or gDNA.

The chain joins TRBV11-3 to TRBJ1-2; possible D gene TRBD1, 6 bases. Sequenced: peripheral blood. This TCR was sampled from a woman aged 80 or over with active or convalescent COVID-19. CDR3 protein: CASSLQGGYGYTF. CDR3 DNA sequence: TGTGCCAGCAGTTTACAGGGTGGCTATGGCTACACCTTC.